This TCR beta chain appears in the sequencing data of a study of blood T cell repertoires in COVID-19. Background on the study: Acute and convalescent COVID-19 samples came from the United States, Italy and Spain. T cells, B-cell-depleted T cells, or PBMCs supplied cDNA or gDNA.

The germline V gene has CDR1 SQVTM and CDR2 ANQGSEA. The CDR3 sequence is 19 residues long. V dropped 2 bases and J dropped 3 bases, with 27 bases sitting between them. How the authors handled the data: Cell counts per sample came from amplifying reference gene primers. Profiled with immunoSEQ multiplex PCR; TCRdb holds only in-frame clones, not every one. For V, J and clone size, that table is used; D and trimming come from the DNA. The sample has some 200,000 clones; 80% to 90% are singletons. Sample: peripheral blood. This sequence joins TRBV29-1 and TRBJ2-3, with D possibly being TRBD2 (6 bases). The receptor was isolated from a woman in her 70s with acute or convalescent COVID-19. The CDR3 reads CSVERVGQAGSFGTDTQYF. The CDR3 DNA reads TGCAGCGTTGAACGCGTGGGGCAGGCCGGGAGCTTTGGAACAGATACGCAGTATTTT.